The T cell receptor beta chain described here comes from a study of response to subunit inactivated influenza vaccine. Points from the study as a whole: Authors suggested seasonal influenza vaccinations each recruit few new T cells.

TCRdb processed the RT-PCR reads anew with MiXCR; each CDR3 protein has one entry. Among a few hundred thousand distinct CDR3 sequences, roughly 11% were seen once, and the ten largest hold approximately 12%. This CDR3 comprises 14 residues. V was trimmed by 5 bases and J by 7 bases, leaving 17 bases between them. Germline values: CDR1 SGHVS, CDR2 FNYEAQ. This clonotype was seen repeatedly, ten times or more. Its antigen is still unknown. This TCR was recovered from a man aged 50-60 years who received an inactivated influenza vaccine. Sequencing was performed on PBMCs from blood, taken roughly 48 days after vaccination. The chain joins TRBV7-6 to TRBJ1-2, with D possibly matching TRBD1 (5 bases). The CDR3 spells CASSLGDPGRGYTF. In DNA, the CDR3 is TGTGCCAGCAGCCTAGGGGACCCAGGTCGTGGCTACACCTTC.